The 2 T cell receptor beta chains reported below all come from one sample, sequenced in a study of OX40 agonist ivuxolimab in advanced cancers. Clones were sequenced by immunoSEQ multiplex PCR, and TCRdb holds only the in-frame ones, with some missing. The sample shows roughly 53,000 clones, roughly 73% of them seen only once. This material consisted of CD4+ or CD8+ T cells sorted from blood, taken in a trial of the OX40 agonist ivuxolimab. The receptors were gathered from an adult with an advanced solid tumor such as melanoma, head and neck, liver or kidney cancer.

This chain uses TRBV5-5 with TRBJ2-2; tentatively, D is TRBD2 (5 bases). The V end was cut by 0 bases, the J end by 6 bases, with 18 bases between. This CDR3 spans 17 amino acids. Germline CDR1 reads SGHKS; CDR2 reads YYEKEE (reference sequence). The CDR3 DNA is TGTGCCAGCAGCTTGGAGGTCGGGGAAGGAAGGCCCGGGGAGCTGTTTTTT. It encodes CASSLEVGEGRPGELFF.

The chain recombines TRBV5-4 with TRBJ2-7, with D unresolved. Germline CDR1 and CDR2: SGHNT and YYREEE (reference sequence). Trimming left V 2 bases short and J 6 bases short, with 12 bases between. The CDR3 is 13 residues long. In DNA, the CDR3 is TGTGCCAGCAGCTTTGGACCTCCGGGCGAGCAGTACTTC. Protein product: CASSFGPPGEQYF.